The next 28 T cell receptor beta chains were all read from a single sample in a study of cytomegalovirus exposure and HLA in healthy donors. 60 Vbeta and 13 Jbeta primers were used in PCR. Sequencing used immunoSEQ multiplex PCR; TCRdb keeps in-frame clones, though not all of them. The sample carries about 270,000 clones, under 80% recorded once. Material: PBMCs. These receptor sequences come from a female donor in good health and CMV-seronegative.

This chain uses TRBV2 with TRBJ1-2; TRBD1 is a possible D gene (5 bases). The V end was cut by 2 bases, the J end by 8 bases, with 21 bases between. Germline V gives CDR1 SNHLY, CDR2 FYNNEI. The CDR3 length is 16 residues. The CDR3 coding sequence is TGTGCCAGCAGTGAAAATTATCGCGCCTCTGGGGCCGGCTACACCTTC. This gives the protein CASSENYRASGAGYTF.

The V gene is TRBV7-9, the J gene TRBJ1-1; 7 bases map to TRBD1. This CDR3 is built from 16 residues. The germline V gene encodes CDR1 SEHNR and CDR2 FQNEAQ (reference sequence). The V and J ends lost 5 bases and 1 base, in that order; junction bases with no gene match: 10. The CDR3 bases are TGTGCCAGCAGCCCCCGATCGGGACAGCGGAACACTGAAGCTTTCTTT. Encoded protein: CASSPRSGQRNTEAFF.

On this clone itself: One end of the junction does not line up with germline, which may come from a read error. The same CDR3 arises from other DNA sequences in this sample as well. The chain recombines TRBV10-3 with TRBJ1-6; D might be TRBD1 (5 bases). Germline V gene lookup returns CDR1 ENHRY and CDR2 SYGVKD. The CDR3 has 13 residues. The CDR3 DNA sequence: TGTGCCATCAACCAGGGTATGGATTCACCCCTTCACTTT. Translated: CAINQGMDSPLHF.

V gene TRBV5-1 combines with J gene TRBJ2-3; D is possibly TRBD2 (7 bases). Trimming took off 4 bases at V and 0 bases at J, with 12 bases between the two ends. CDR1 and CDR2 (germline): SGHRS, YFSETQ. The CDR3 is made up of 15 amino acids. The CDR3, as DNA: TGCGCCAGCAGCCTTGGGGGGGCTAGCACAGATACGCAGTATTTT. Translation gives CASSLGGASTDTQYF.

This chain uses TRBV19 with TRBJ2-5; D is perhaps TRBD1 (6 bases). V lost 1 base to trimming and J lost 4 bases, with 13 bases between them. Per germline, CDR1 LNHDA and CDR2 SQIVND (reference sequence). This CDR3 spans 15 amino acids. CDR3 nucleotide sequence: TGTGCCAGTAGTATAGGTGGGGGCAGGCGAGAGACCCAGTACTTC. Translating it yields CASSIGGGRRETQYF.

This rearrangement joins TRBV7-2 to TRBJ2-7, with unresolved D. Germline loops: CDR1 SGHTA, CDR2 FQGNSA. V lost 5 bases to trimming and J lost 3 bases, with 14 bases between them. This CDR3 has 14 residues. The CDR3, as DNA: TGTGCCAGCAGCCCCTCGCCCACAAACTACGAGCAGTACTTC. It codes for CASSPSPTNYEQYF.

The chain is built from TRBV10-3 and TRBJ2-7; D possibly corresponds to TRBD2 (7 bases). V was shortened by 10 bases and J by 7 bases, with 20 bases between the two germline ends. Germline-derived CDR1 and CDR2 are ENHRY and SYGVKD. The CDR3 is 13 residues long. Here the CDR3 DNA reads TGTGCCAACGGCGGGGGCCCACCGAAGGAGCAGTACTTC. Translated: CANGGGPPKEQYF.

This clone came up a few times. A read error may account for a junction end that differs from germline. This chain connects TRBV7-7 to TRBJ2-2; the D gene is possibly TRBD2 (6 bases). Germline V lookup: CDR1 SSHAT, CDR2 FNYEAQ (reference sequence). This CDR3 spans 15 amino acids. The chain's CDR3 is CASSLNGGNTGELFF. Here the CDR3 DNA reads TGTGCTAGCAGCTTAAACGGGGGGAACACCGGGGAGCTGTTTTTT.

The J gene is TRBJ2-1, the V gene TRBV28, with 8 bases matching TRBD2. The J segment lost 6 bases and the V segment lost 4 bases, leaving 11 bases of the junction unmatched. The CDR3 is made up of 16 amino acids. Germline assignment: CDR1 MDHEN and CDR2 SYDVKM. Here the CDR3 reads CASSSTSAYKGNEQFF. As DNA, the CDR3 is TGTGCCAGCAGTTCGACTAGCGCCTACAAAGGCAATGAGCAGTTCTTC.

The chain employs TRBV7-9 and TRBJ2-7, with D possibly being TRBD2 (5 bases). Trimming shortened V by 1 base and J by 2 bases, and 15 bases separated the two germline ends. Looked up from germline, CDR1 is SEHNR and CDR2 is FQNEAQ (reference sequence). The CDR3 is made up of 16 amino acids. In DNA form, the CDR3 reads TGTGCCAGCAGCTTAGTAGAGTCTCCCGGGGCCTACGAGCAGTACTTC. Protein: CASSLVESPGAYEQYF.

The J gene is TRBJ2-3, the V gene TRBV5-8; maybe TRBD2 (5 bases). The CDR3 has 14 amino acids. Germline CDR1 reads SGHTS; CDR2 reads YDEGEE. The ends were cut back, 0 bases at V and 3 bases at J, with 8 bases in the middle. CDR3 nucleotide sequence: TGTGCCAGCAGCTTGGCCGAGGGTACAGATACGCAGTATTTT. Translating it yields CASSLAEGTDTQYF.

The chain links TRBV29-1 to TRBJ2-2; 9 bases fit TRBD2. Per germline, CDR1 SQVTM and CDR2 ANQGSEA. The ends lost 3 bases at V and 5 bases at J; junction bases unmatched: 4. The CDR3 spans 14 residues. CDR3 coding DNA: TGCAGCGTTGATCGACTAGCGGAAACCGGGGAGCTGTTTTTT. Protein sequence: CSVDRLAETGELFF.

This clone was counted only a few times. The rearrangement joins TRBV27 to TRBJ2-5; possible D gene TRBD2, 5 bases. Deletions cut 5 bases from V and 4 bases from J, with 11 bases between. The CDR3 length is 13 residues. The germline V gene encodes CDR1 MNHEY and CDR2 SMNVEV (reference sequence). For the CDR3, the DNA is TGTGCCAGCAGTCGGGTCCGGGGAGAGACCCAGTACTTC. Its translation: CASSRVRGETQYF.

J is TRBJ1-5 and V is TRBV7-6; possible D gene TRBD1, 6 bases. The V end lost 4 bases, the J end lost 0 bases, and 22 bases lay between the germline ends. Germline assignment: CDR1 SGHVS and CDR2 FNYEAQ. The CDR3 runs 19 residues. The CDR3 DNA reads TGTGCCAGCAGCTCAAGGGTAGGGGACATCCTTTATAGCAATCAGCCCCAGCATTTT. Translating gives CASSSRVGDILYSNQPQHF. Full variable domain (remainder filled in from reference TRBV7-6 and TRBJ1-5): GAGVSQSPRYKVTKRGQDVALRCDPISGHVSLYWYRQALGQGPEFLTYFNYEAQQDKSGLPNDRFSAERPEGSISTLTIQRTEQRDSAMYRCASSSRVGDILYSNQPQHFGDGTRLSIL.

This clone is a singleton in its sample. The chain joins TRBV30 to TRBJ1-1; D possibly corresponds to TRBD1 (6 bases). Germline V gene lookup returns CDR1 GTSNPN and CDR2 SVGIG (reference sequence). CDR3 length: 16 amino acids. V was clipped by 8 bases and J by 0 bases, with 22 bases between them. CDR3 sequence (DNA): TGTGCCCGGGTGGGGGCTAAGTTCGGGTTGAACACTGAAGCTTTCTTT. Translating it yields CARVGAKFGLNTEAFF. The full variable domain, completed using reference TRBV30 and TRBJ1-1, is SQTIHQWPATLVQPVGSPLSLECTVEGTSNPNLYWYRQAAGRGLQLLFYSVGIGQISSEVPQNLSASRPQDRQFILSSKKLLLSDSGFYLCARVGAKFGLNTEAFFGQGTRLTVV.

The J gene is TRBJ2-1, the V gene TRBV7-3, with a tentative D call TRBD1 (6 bases). V lost 2 bases to trimming and J lost 2 bases, with 10 bases between them. This CDR3 is 15 amino acids long. The V gene's germline CDR1 is SGHTA and CDR2 FQGTGA. In nucleotides, the CDR3 is TGTGCCAGCAGCTTAGCGACAGGCACCTACAATGAGCAGTTCTTC. It specifies CASSLATGTYNEQFF.

The chain couples TRBV28 to TRBJ1-1, with D possibly being TRBD1 (6 bases). Looked up from germline, CDR1 is MDHEN and CDR2 is SYDVKM. The germline V and J ends were trimmed by 10 bases and 1 base, with 16 bases remaining between them. This CDR3 comprises 14 residues. CDR3 in amino acids: CATSEGGRNTEAFF. The CDR3 nucleotides are TGTGCCACTTCGGAGGGGGGGAGGAACACTGAAGCTTTCTTT.

This chain joins TRBV28 and TRBJ2-1; 8 nucleotides agree with TRBD2. Germline CDR1 and CDR2: MDHEN and SYDVKM. Germline trimming cut 5 bases from V and 2 bases from J; bases unmatched to any gene: 5. The CDR3 is 15 residues long. The CDR3 DNA reads as TGTGCCAGCAGTCCTGGACTAGCTACCTACAATGAGCAGTTCTTC. Protein sequence: CASSPGLATYNEQFF.

This clone was detected once. This chain joins TRBV28 and TRBJ1-1; D remains unclear. CDR3 length equals 12 residues. From germline, CDR1 is MDHEN and CDR2 SYDVKM. With 4 bases removed from V and 1 base from J, the gap between germline ends came to 4 bases. CDR3 residues: CASSSGNTEAFF. DNA for the CDR3: TGTGCCAGCAGTTCGGGGAACACTGAAGCTTTCTTT.

J is TRBJ2-1 and V is TRBV5-1; D gene uncertain. Germline V gene sequence: CDR1 SGHRS, CDR2 YFSETQ. This CDR3 spans 13 amino acids. V dropped 3 bases and J dropped 5 bases, with 9 bases sitting between them. In DNA, the CDR3 is TGCGCCAGCAGCTCATGGCAGGACAATGAGCAGTTCTTC. It yields the protein CASSSWQDNEQFF. Combining the CDR3 with reference TRBV5-1 and TRBJ2-1 gives the whole variable domain KAGVTQTPRYLIKTRGQQVTLSCSPISGHRSVSWYQQTPGQGLQFLFEYFSETQRNKGNFPGRFSGRQFSNSRSEMNVSTLELGDSALYLCASSSWQDNEQFFGPGTRLTVL.

This clone was observed a handful of times. This chain joins TRBV7-9 and TRBJ2-7; 9 bases map to TRBD1. CDR3 length: 14 residues. Trimming at V came to 5 bases and at J to 1 base, leaving 3 bases not matched to a gene. Per germline, CDR1 SEHNR and CDR2 FQNEAQ (reference sequence). The CDR3 nucleotides are TGTGCCAGCAGCCCGGGGACAGGGTCCTACGAGCAGTACTTC. Protein product: CASSPGTGSYEQYF.

The chain joins TRBV19 to TRBJ2-7, with no clear D. The CDR3 spans 12 residues. Looked up from germline, CDR1 is LNHDA and CDR2 is SQIVND (reference sequence). V lost 1 base and J 6 bases, leaving 7 bases between the germline ends. Here the CDR3 DNA reads TGTGCCAGTAGTATAGGAGCCTCCGAGCAGTACTTC. This translates into CASSIGASEQYF.

The V call is TRBV6-1, the J call TRBJ1-2; 7 bases agree with TRBD1. Germline-derived CDR1 and CDR2 are MNHNS and SASEGT. This CDR3 is built from 15 residues. V gave up 3 bases and J gave up 2 bases; unmatched junction bases: 6. In DNA, the CDR3 is TGTGCCAGCAGTGATAGACAGGGTAGGAACTATGGCTACACCTTC. Its protein is CASSDRQGRNYGYTF.

The V and J genes are TRBV11-3 and TRBJ2-7; TRBD2 matches at 8 bases. The germline gives CDR1 SGHNT, CDR2 YENEEA. Trimming took 2 bases from V and 6 from J; bases not matched to a gene: 9. CDR3 length: 15 amino acids. The CDR3 here is CASSLNSAGESEQYF. The CDR3 region has the DNA TGTGCCAGCAGCTTAAATTCAGCGGGAGAATCCGAGCAGTACTTC.

The chain links TRBV7-2 to TRBJ1-4, with D unresolved. Between the trimmed V and J ends, which lost 0 bases and 8 bases, there was a span of 7 bases. There are 13 residues in the CDR3. CDR1 SGHTA and CDR2 FQGNSA come from the germline V gene. CDR3 nucleotide sequence: TGTGCCAGCAGCTTAGCAGGGAGGGAAAAACTGTTTTTT. It is translated as CASSLAGREKLFF. The whole variable domain, filled in from reference TRBV7-2 and TRBJ1-4, reads GAGVSQSPSNKVTEKGKDVELRCDPISGHTALYWYRQSLGQGLEFLIYFQGNSAPDKSGLPSDRFSAERTGGSVSTLTIQRTQQEDSAVYLCASSLAGREKLFFGSGTQLSVL.

V usage is TRBV5-4 and J usage is TRBJ2-5; weak D call: TRBD2 (7 bases). The DNA matches TRBJ2-7 better at its end, which makes the J call doubtful. The CDR3 is made up of 15 amino acids. Germline lookup yields CDR1 SGHNT and CDR2 YYREEE (reference sequence). This chain's CDR3 is CASSPWAGATYEQYF. CDR3 nucleotides: TGTGCCAGCAGCCCCTGGGCGGGGGCGACCTACGAGCAGTACTTC.

The chain has TRBV21-1 and TRBJ2-1; no check of the table's D call, TRBD2, against the DNA was made. TRBV21-1 is designated a pseudogene. There are 14 residues in the CDR3. CDR3 amino acids: CASSKLLEGGEQFF. For the CDR3, the DNA is TGTGCCAGCAGCAAACTCTTAGAAGGCGGTGAGCAGTTCTTC.

For this clone: This CDR3 is also generated by other DNA sequences in the sample. The chain recombines TRBV11-2 with TRBJ1-3; TRBD1 agrees at 7 bases. V shed 5 bases, J shed 4 bases, and the junction held 17 bases outside the gene matches. CDR1 and CDR2 (germline): SGHAT, FQNNGV. There are 18 residues in the CDR3. The CDR3 protein is CASSQTPYTGEPGNTIYF. The CDR3 coding sequence is TGTGCCAGCAGCCAAACCCCCTATACAGGGGAACCCGGAAACACCATATATTTT. The whole variable domain, filled in from reference TRBV11-2 and TRBJ1-3, reads EAGVAQSPRYKIIEKRQSVAFWCNPISGHATLYWYQQILGQGPKLLIQFQNNGVVDDSQLPKDRFSAERLKGVDSTLKIQPAKLEDSAVYLCASSQTPYTGEPGNTIYFGEGSWLTVV.